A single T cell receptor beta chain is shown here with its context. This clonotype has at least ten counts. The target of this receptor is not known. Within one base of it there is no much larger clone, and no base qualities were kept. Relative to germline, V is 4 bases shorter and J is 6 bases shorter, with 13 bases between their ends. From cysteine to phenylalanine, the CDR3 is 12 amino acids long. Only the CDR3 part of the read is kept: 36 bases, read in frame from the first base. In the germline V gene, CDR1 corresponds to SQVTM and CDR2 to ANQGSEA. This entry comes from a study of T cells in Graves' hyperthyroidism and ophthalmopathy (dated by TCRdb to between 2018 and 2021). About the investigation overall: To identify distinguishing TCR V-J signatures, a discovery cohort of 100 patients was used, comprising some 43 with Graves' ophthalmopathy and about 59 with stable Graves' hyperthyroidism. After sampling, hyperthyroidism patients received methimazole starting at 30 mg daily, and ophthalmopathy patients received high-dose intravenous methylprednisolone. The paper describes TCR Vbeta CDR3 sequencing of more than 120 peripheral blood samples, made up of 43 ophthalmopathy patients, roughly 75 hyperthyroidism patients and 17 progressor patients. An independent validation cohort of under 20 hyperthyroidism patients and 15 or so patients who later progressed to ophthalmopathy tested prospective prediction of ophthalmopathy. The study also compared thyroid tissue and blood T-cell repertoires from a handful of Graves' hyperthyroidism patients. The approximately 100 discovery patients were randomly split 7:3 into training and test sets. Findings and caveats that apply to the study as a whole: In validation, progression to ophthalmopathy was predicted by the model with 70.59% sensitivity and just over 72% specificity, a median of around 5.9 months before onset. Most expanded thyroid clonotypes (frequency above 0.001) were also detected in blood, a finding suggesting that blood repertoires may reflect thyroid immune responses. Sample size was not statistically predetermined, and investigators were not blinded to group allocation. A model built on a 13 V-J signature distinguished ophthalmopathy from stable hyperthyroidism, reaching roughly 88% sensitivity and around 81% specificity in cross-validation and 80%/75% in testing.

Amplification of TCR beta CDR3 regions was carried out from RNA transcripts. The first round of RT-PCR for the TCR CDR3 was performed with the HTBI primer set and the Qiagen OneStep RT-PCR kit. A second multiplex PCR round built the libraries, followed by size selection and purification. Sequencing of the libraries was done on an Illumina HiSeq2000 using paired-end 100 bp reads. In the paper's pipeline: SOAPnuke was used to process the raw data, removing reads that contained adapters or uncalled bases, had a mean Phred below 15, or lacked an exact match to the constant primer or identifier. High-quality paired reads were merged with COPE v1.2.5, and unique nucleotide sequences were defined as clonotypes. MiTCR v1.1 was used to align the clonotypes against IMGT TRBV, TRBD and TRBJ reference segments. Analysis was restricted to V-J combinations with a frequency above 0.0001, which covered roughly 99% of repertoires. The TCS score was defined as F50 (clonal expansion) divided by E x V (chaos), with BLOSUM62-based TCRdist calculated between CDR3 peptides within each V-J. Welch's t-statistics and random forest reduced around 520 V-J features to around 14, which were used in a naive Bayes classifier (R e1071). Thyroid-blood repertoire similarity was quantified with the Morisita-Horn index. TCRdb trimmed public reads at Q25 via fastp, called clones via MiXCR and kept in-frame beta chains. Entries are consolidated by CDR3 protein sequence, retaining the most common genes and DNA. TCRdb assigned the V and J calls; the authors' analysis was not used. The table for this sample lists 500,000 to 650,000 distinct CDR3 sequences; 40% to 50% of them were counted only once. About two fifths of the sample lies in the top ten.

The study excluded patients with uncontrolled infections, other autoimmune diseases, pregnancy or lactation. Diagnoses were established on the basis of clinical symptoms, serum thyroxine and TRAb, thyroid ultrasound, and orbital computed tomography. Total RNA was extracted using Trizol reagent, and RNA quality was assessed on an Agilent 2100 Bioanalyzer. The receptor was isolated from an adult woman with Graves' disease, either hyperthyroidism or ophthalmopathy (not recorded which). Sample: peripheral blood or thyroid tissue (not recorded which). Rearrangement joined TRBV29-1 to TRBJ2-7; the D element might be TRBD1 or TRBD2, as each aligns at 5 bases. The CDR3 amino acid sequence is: CSVASGGGEQYF. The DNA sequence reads TGCAGCGTTGCCTCTGGGGGTGGCGAGCAGTACTTC.